The source of this TCR beta chain is a study of shared clonotypes between healthy human individuals. The wider study: Every donor yielded three CD4 naive, three CD4 memory, two CD8 naive and one CD8 memory plate.

This clone came up once. Germline V CDR1 and CDR2: SGHRS, YFSETQ. The CDR3 extends over 15 amino acids. Germline trimming cut 4 bases from V and 4 bases from J; bases unmatched to any gene: 8. Original analysis: Junction-only sequences without quality scores were provided by ImmunoSEQ, so filtering was different. Data came from immunoSEQ multiplex PCR; TCRdb stores just in-frame clones and leaves some out. D and trimming come from the DNA, and the V and J calls and clone size come from that table. The sample lists roughly 2 million clones, approximately 95% occurring once. Healthy adults negative for HIV, lacking recent acute infections or vaccinations, served as donors. Nashville, Tennessee was home to all donors, who were Caucasian adults.

The receptor comes from a man younger than 30 in good health. The chain uses TRBV5-1 and TRBJ2-3, with 8 positions matching TRBD1. The specimen was naive CD4+ T cells sorted from blood. Indicated subset: CD45RA+ positively selected. For the CDR3, the DNA is TGCGCCAGCAGCGTGGGACAGGTCCAGCCAGATACGCAGTATTTT. Translated: CASSVGQVQPDTQYF.